This TCR beta chain appears in the sequencing data of a study of blood T cell repertoires in COVID-19. At the level of the study: Sample material is recorded as cDNA or gDNA derived from T cells, B-cell-depleted T cells, or PBMCs.

Original analysis: The authors estimated nucleated cell counts from reference gene primer amplification. Assay used: immunoSEQ multiplex PCR; TCRdb lists only in-frame clones, some missing. The V and J calls and clone size come from that table; D and trimming were worked out from the DNA. The sample includes under 250,000 clones, approximately 80% of them seen just once. This CDR3 spans 14 amino acids. Germline loops: CDR1 KGHSH, CDR2 LQKENI. Trimming cost V 3 bases and J 6 bases, with 14 bases left between them. The J gene is TRBJ1-1, the V gene TRBV18; D unresolved. This TCR was recovered from a man in his forties with acute or convalescent COVID-19. Source material: peripheral blood. The CDR3 DNA is TGTGCCAGCTCACCCGCTACCCGGTTGTCTGAAGCTTTCTTT. Translated: CASSPATRLSEAFF.